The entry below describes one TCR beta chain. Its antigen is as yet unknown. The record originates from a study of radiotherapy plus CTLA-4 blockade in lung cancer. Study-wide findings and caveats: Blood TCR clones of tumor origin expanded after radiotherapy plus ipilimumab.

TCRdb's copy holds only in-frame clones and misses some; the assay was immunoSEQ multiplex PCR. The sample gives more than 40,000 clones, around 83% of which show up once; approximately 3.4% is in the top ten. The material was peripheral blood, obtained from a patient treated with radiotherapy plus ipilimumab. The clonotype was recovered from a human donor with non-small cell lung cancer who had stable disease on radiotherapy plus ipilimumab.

CDR3 region: CASSLTSGSLNEQFF. DNA of the CDR3: TGTGCCAGTAGCCTGACTAGCGGGAGTCTGAATGAGCAGTTCTTC. This chain joins TRBV19 and TRBJ2-1, with 12 nucleotides matching TRBD2. This CDR3 is built from 15 residues. Germline assignment: CDR1 LNHDA and CDR2 SQIVND (reference sequence). V lost 6 bases to trimming and J lost 7 bases; unmatched junction nucleotides: 7.